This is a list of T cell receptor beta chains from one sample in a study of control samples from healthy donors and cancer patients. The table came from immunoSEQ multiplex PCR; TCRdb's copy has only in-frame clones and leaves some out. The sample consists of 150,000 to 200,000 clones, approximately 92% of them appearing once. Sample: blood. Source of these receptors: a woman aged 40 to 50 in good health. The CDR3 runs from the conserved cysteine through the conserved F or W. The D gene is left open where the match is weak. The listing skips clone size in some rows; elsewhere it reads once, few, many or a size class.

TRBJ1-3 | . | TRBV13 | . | TGTGCCAGCAGCTCGTGGGGAAACACCATATATTTT | CASSSWGNTIYF
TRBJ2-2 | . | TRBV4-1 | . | TGCGCCAGCAGCCAAGATTGGCCTAGCACCGGGGAGCTGTTTTTT | CASSQDWPSTGELFF
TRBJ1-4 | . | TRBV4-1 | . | TGCGCCAGCAGCCAAGATGGACAAAAACTGTTTTTT | CASSQDGQKLFF
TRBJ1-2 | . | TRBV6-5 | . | TGTGCCAGCAGTTGGTCAGCAACGGGAGGCTACACCTTC | CASSWSATGGYTF
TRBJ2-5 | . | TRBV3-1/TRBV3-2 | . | TGTGCCAGCAGCCCGGACTCGAACCAAGAGACCCAGTACTTC | CASSPDSNQETQYF
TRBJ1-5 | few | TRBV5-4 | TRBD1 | TGTGCCAGCAGGGCAGGGGGCGATAGCAATCAGCCCCAGCATTTT | CASRAGGDSNQPQHF
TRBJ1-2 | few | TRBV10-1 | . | TGCGCCAGCTCTCAGCGATCTAACTATGGCTACACCTTC | CASSQRSNYGYTF
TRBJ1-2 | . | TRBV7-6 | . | TGTGCCAGCAGCTTGATGGAGGGGGGCGGCTATGGCTACACCTTC | CASSLMEGGGYGYTF
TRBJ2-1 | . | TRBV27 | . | TGTGCCAGCAGTCCCGTTGACGGCACGAATGAGCAGTTCTTC | CASSPVDGTNEQFF
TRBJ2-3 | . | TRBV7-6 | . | TGTGCCAGCAGCTCCGACACCTATACGCAGTATTTT | CASSSDTYTQYF
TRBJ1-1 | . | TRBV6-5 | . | TGTGCCAGCAGTTGGGGACCGACAAACACTGAAGCTTTCTTT | CASSWGPTNTEAFF
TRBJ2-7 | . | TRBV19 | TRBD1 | TGTGCCAGTAGACAGGGGGCCACCTACGAGCAGTACTTC | CASRQGATYEQYF
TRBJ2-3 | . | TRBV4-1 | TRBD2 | TGCGCCAGCAGCCCCCCAATAGGACTAGCGGGGCCGGGGGGTAGCACAGATACGCAGTATTTT | CASSPPIGLAGPGGSTDTQYF
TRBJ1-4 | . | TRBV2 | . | TGTGCCAGCAGTGTGGGACCCGAAAAACTGTTTTTT | CASSVGPEKLFF
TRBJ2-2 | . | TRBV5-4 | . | TGTGCCAGCAGCCCCAACAGAGCCATGAACACCGGGGAGCTGTTTTTT | CASSPNRAMNTGELFF
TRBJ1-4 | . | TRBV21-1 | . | TGTGCCCCGGAAAACAGAGAGAATGAAAAACTGTTTTTT | CAPENRENEKLFF
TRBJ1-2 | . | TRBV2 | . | TGTGCCAGCAGTGACAGGGGTAACTATGGCTACACCTTC | CASSDRGNYGYTF
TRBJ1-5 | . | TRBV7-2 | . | TGTGCCAGCAGCTCCCCCCAGGGAGGGAGCAATCAGCCCCAGCATTTT | CASSSPQGGSNQPQHF
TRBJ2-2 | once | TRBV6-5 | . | TGTGCCAGCAGAGGGAACACCGGGGAGCTGTTTTTT | CASRGNTGELFF
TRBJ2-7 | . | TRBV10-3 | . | TGTGCCATCAGTGACAGCAGGGGTCGGGTAGTCTACGAGCAGTACTTC | CAISDSRGRVVYEQYF
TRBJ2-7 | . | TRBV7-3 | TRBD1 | TGTGCCAGCAGCCCCGGACAGGGCGCCGAGCAGTACTTC | CASSPGQGAEQYF
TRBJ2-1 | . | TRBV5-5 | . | TGTGCCAGCAGCTTACAGGGCTGGTATGAGCAGTTCTTC | CASSLQGWYEQFF
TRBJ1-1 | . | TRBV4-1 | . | TGCGCCAGCAGCCAAGAGACCGGAAGAGCTGAAGCTTTCTTT | CASSQETGRAEAFF
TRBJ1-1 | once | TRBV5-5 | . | TGTGCCGACAGAACAGACCTGAACACTGAAGCTTTCTTT | CADRTDLNTEAFF
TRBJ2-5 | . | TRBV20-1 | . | TGCAGTGCTTCGTACCAAGAGACCCAGTACTTC | CSASYQETQYF
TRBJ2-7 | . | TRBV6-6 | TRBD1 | TGTGCCAGCAGCCGTGGGACAGACTACGAGCAGTACTTC | CASSRGTDYEQYF
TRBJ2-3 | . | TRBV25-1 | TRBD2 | TGTGCCAGCGGGGGGGATAGGCTCCCCTACAGCACAGATACGCAGTATTTT | CASGGDRLPYSTDTQYF
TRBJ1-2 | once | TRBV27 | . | TGTGCCAGCAGTTTAGCCAGGGAGGGTGGCTACACCTTC | CASSLAREGGYTF
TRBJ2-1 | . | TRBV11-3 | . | TGTGCCAGCAGCCAAGACGCAGGCAATGAGCAGTTCTTC | CASSQDAGNEQFF
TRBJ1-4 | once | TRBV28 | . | TGTGCCAGCACCCCGCCGGGAGGAGCCTTGGCCTATGAAAAACTGTTTTTT | CASTPPGGALAYEKLFF
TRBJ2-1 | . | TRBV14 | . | TGTGCCAGCACCTCCACCCCCAGTATACCTAAATCCTACAATGAGCAGTTCTTC | CASTSTPSIPKSYNEQFF
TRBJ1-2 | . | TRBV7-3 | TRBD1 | TGTGCCAGCAGCTCTGGGACAGCAGGGAACTATGGCTACACCTTC | CASSSGTAGNYGYTF
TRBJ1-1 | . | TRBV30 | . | TGTGCCTGGAGTGTCCACAGGACACTCCCCTCGAGCACTGAAGCTTTCTTT | CAWSVHRTLPSSTEAFF
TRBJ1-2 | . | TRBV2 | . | TGTGCCAGCAGCCTATACCCTCAGCAAGGCTACACCTTC | CASSLYPQQGYTF
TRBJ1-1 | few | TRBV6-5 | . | TGTGCCAGCAGTTACGGGTTGCTCGCTTTCTTT | CASSYGLLAFF
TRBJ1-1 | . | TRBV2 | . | TGTGCCAGCAGTGAACCAGGAGAGAACACTGAAGCTTTCTTT | CASSEPGENTEAFF
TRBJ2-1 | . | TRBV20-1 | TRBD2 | TGCAGTGCTAGTGAGCGGGGGCGAGTGAATGAGCAGTTCTTC | CSASERGRVNEQFF
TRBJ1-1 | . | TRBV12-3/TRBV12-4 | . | TGTGCCAGCAGCCTCGACCCGAACACTGAAGCTTTCTTT | CASSLDPNTEAFF
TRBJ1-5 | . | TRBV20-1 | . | TGCAGTGCTAGTGGGGGCCACAGTCAGCCCCAGCATTTT | CSASGGHSQPQHF
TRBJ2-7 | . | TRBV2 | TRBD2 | TGTGCCCGGGGGGGAGGGGGTCACTCCTACGAGCAGTACTTC | CARGGGGHSYEQYF
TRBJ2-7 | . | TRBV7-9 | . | TGTGCCAGCAGCTTATCAGACTCGTGGGGAGAGCAGTACTTC | CASSLSDSWGEQYF
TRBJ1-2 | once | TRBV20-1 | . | TGCAGTGGAGGCTCTAACTATGGCTACACCTTC | CSGGSNYGYTF
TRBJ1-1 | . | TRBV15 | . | TGTGCCACCAGCAGAGGGGGAGACAGACAGAACACTGAAGCTTTCTTT | CATSRGGDRQNTEAFF
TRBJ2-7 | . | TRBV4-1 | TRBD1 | TGCGCCAGCAGCCAGGGGGACAGGGACTACGAGCAGTACTTC | CASSQGDRDYEQYF
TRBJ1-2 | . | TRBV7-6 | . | TGTGCCAGCAGCTTAATCTTGGGTTATGGCTACACCTTC | CASSLILGYGYTF
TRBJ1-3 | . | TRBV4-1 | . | TGCGCCAGCAGCCCATATACAGGGAGCGCTGGAAACACCATATATTTT | CASSPYTGSAGNTIYF
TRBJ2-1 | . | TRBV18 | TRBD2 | TGTGCCAGCTCACTAGCGGGTTCGAGCTCCTACAATGAGCAGTTCTTC | CASSLAGSSSYNEQFF
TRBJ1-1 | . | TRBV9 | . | TGTGCCAGCAGCGCCCCGGTGGGCACCAAACTGAACACTGAAGCTTTCTTT | CASSAPVGTKLNTEAFF
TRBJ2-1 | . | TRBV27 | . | TGTGCCAGCAGTTTATTGAGTACGGGGAACAATGAGCAGTTCTTC | CASSLLSTGNNEQFF
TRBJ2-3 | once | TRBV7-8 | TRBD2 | TGTGCCAGCAGCTCCCGACTAGCGGGGGGGCAGGGGCAGTATTTT | CASSSRLAGGQGQYF